Shown below are 16 T cell receptor beta chains from a single sample sequenced in a study of shared T cell receptors in the human thymus (dated by TCRdb to the early 2020s). The method was the immunoSEQ multiplex PCR assay. TCRdb provides this immuneACCESS table in a form limited to in-frame rearrangements. Some clones are lacking; in checked studies, under half of them reflect an unresolved V gene, and why the rest are absent is not known. This sample is represented by hundreds of thousands of clones; more than 70% of them were singletons. 0.009% to 0.0095% of the sample is in the top ten clones. In addition, the sample was reused for a study of human thymus T cells.

Sequenced input: thymocytes. These receptors were taken from a boy under three years old with a congenital heart defect. Donor details come from another sample of the same person, matched by shared clones.

J is TRBJ2-7 and V is TRBV7-6; 8 positions agree with TRBD2. J lost 3 bases, V lost 6 bases, and 13 bases had no gene match. There are 16 residues in the CDR3. Germline V gene lookup returns CDR1 SGHVS and CDR2 FNYEAQ. This chain's CDR3 is CASRLSRTSGFYEQYF. The DNA of the CDR3 is TGTGCCAGCAGGCTCTCCCGCACTAGCGGTTTCTACGAGCAGTACTTC.

J is TRBJ2-1 and V is TRBV27; TRBD2 matches at 13 bases. The CDR3 runs 17 residues. With 5 bases clipped from V and 9 bases from J, the junction kept 13 bases outside the gene matches. The germline V gene has CDR1 MNHEY and CDR2 SMNVEV (reference sequence). The CDR3, as DNA: TGTGCCAGCAGTGGCGCGTCCGGGACTAGCGGGGAGGGTGAGCAGTTCTTC. This codes for CASSGASGTSGEGEQFF.

The chain links TRBV7-2 to TRBJ1-4, with D unclear. CDR3 length: 16 amino acids. Trimming stripped 5 bases from V and 0 bases from J, with 13 bases between. Germline V gives CDR1 SGHTA, CDR2 FQGNSA. The CDR3 DNA follows: TGTGCCAGCAGCCCGAGGGTAGTCGCAACTAATGAAAAACTGTTTTTT. Translating it yields CASSPRVVATNEKLFF.

This chain uses TRBV2 with TRBJ2-6; D gene uncertain. CDR3 length: 14 residues. The ends were cut back, 7 bases at V and 0 bases at J, with 7 bases in the middle. Per germline, CDR1 SNHLY and CDR2 FYNNEI. The CDR3 reads CASTQASGANVLTF. In DNA, the CDR3 is TGTGCCAGCACCCAGGCCTCTGGGGCCAACGTCCTGACTTTC.

This chain links TRBV2 with TRBJ1-2, with TRBD1 matching 8 bases. Germline V gives CDR1 SNHLY, CDR2 FYNNEI. The V segment lost 9 bases and the J segment 3 bases; nucleotides outside the gene matches: 15. The CDR3 totals 16 residues. CDR3 loop: CARRGQEGQLDYGYTF. The CDR3 nucleotides read TGTGCCAGGAGGGGACAGGAGGGGCAACTTGACTATGGCTACACCTTC.

The CDR3 spells CASRQGSYEQYF. Written as DNA, the CDR3 is TGTGCCAGCAGACAGGGGTCCTACGAGCAGTACTTC. The V and J genes are TRBV28 and TRBJ2-7, with 7 bases matching TRBD1. Germline lookup yields CDR1 MDHEN and CDR2 SYDVKM. Unmatched junction bases numbered 0, after V lost 6 bases and J lost 1 base. The CDR3 is made up of 12 amino acids.

The chain combines TRBV11-3 with TRBJ1-6, with TRBD1 matching 9 bases. The trim removed 1 base at V and 5 bases at J, leaving 6 bases unmatched. Germline V gene lookup returns CDR1 SGHNT and CDR2 YENEEA. The CDR3 covers 17 residues. CDR3 in DNA: TGTGCCAGCAGCTTAGCACAGGGGGCGTTAAATAATTCACCCCTCCACTTT. Translation: CASSLAQGALNNSPLHF.

This chain connects TRBV6-4 to TRBJ2-1; 12 bases align to TRBD2. Germline V lookup: CDR1 MRHNA, CDR2 SNTAGT. V lost 3 bases to trimming and J lost 8 bases; unmatched junction nucleotides: 5. The CDR3 consists of 15 residues. The CDR3 bases are TGTGCCAGCAGTGATACTAGCGGGAGGAATGATGAGCAGTTCTTC. Encoded protein: CASSDTSGRNDEQFF.

The chain combines TRBV2 with TRBJ1-2; D uncertain. The germline CDR1 and CDR2 sequences are SNHLY and FYNNEI. This CDR3 comprises 15 residues. The V gene lost 8 bases and the J gene lost 4 bases, with 20 bases spanning the gap. CDR3 protein: CASLGSRRVGYGYTF. As DNA, the CDR3 is TGTGCCAGCCTAGGCAGCAGGCGGGTCGGCTATGGCTACACCTTC.

The chain recombines TRBV4-3 with TRBJ1-5; D ambiguous. Trimming stripped 0 bases from V and 0 bases from J, with 15 bases between. This CDR3 contains 18 residues. CDR1 and CDR2 (germline): LGHNA, YSLEER. DNA of the CDR3: TGCGCCAGCAGCCAAGAATGGGAGGGCTACTATAGCAATCAGCCCCAGCATTTT. This encodes CASSQEWEGYYSNQPQHF.

This chain joins TRBV27 and TRBJ2-6, with 7 bases aligning to TRBD1. From germline, CDR1 is MNHEY and CDR2 SMNVEV (reference sequence). The CDR3 runs 19 residues. V shed 5 bases, J shed 0 bases, and the junction held 13 bases outside the gene matches. This chain's CDR3 is CASSPDPGQRHSGANVLTF. CDR3 nucleotide sequence: TGTGCCAGCAGTCCGGATCCGGGACAGAGGCACTCTGGGGCCAACGTCCTGACTTTC.

The V call is TRBV15, the J call TRBJ1-5; 9 bases align to TRBD1. There are 14 residues in the CDR3. After removal of 8 bases from V and 7 bases from J, the junction contained 9 bases not matched to a gene. The germline CDR1 and CDR2 sequences are LNHNV and YYDKDF (reference sequence). In nucleotides, the CDR3 is TGTGCCACCGCGGGACAGGGAAGGGACCAGCCCCAGCATTTT. Its protein product is CATAGQGRDQPQHF.

The chain joins TRBV7-9 to TRBJ1-2, with a tentative D call TRBD1 (6 bases). The CDR3 is 13 amino acids. The V end lost 5 bases, the J end lost 6 bases, and 13 bases lay between the germline ends. Germline lookup yields CDR1 SEHNR and CDR2 FQNEAQ (reference sequence). CDR3 region: CASSPRWTDGYTF. CDR3 nucleotides: TGTGCCAGCAGCCCAAGGTGGACAGATGGCTACACCTTC.

This CDR3 is CASSELPRDSRPNYNSPLHF. DNA of the CDR3: TGTGCCAGCAGTGAACTTCCCCGGGACAGCCGACCGAACTATAATTCACCCCTCCACTTT. The rearrangement links TRBV6-1 to TRBJ1-6, with TRBD1 matching over 7 bases. There are 20 residues in the CDR3. The trim removed 2 bases at V and 3 bases at J, leaving 16 bases unmatched. Germline CDR1 MNHNS, CDR2 SASEGT.

The chain employs TRBV7-9 and TRBJ1-2; 7 nucleotides align to TRBD1. CDR3 length: 15 amino acids. From germline, CDR1 is SEHNR and CDR2 FQNEAQ (reference sequence). Trimming removed 5 bases from V and 2 bases from J; junction bases left unmatched: 8. CDR3 sequence: CASSGQEGLNYGYTF. CDR3 sequence (DNA): TGTGCCAGCAGCGGACAGGAAGGATTGAACTATGGCTACACCTTC.

The chain has TRBV6-5 and TRBJ2-7; 9 bases map to TRBD2. V lost 0 bases to trimming and J lost 7 bases; unmatched junction nucleotides: 7. Germline assignment: CDR1 MNHEY and CDR2 SVGAGI. The CDR3 has 15 residues. The CDR3 sequence is CASSYSGSGGLEQYF. In nucleotides, the CDR3 is TGTGCCAGCAGTTACTCGGGTAGCGGGGGATTGGAGCAGTACTTC.